Presented here are 11 T cell receptor beta chains from one specimen sequenced in a study of cytomegalovirus exposure and HLA in healthy donors (dated by TCRdb to the late 2010s). The method was the immunoSEQ multiplex PCR assay. For the multiplex PCR, a mixture combining 60 forward primers for TCR Vbeta segments and 13 reverse primers for TCR Jbeta segments was used. This is the immuneACCESS table as TCRdb keeps it, with only in-frame sequences that have V and J called. A part of the clones is gone; compared with another copy, unresolved V genes explain less than half, and the rest is unexplained. The sample table holds 100,000 to 150,000 clones, of which around 80% were seen once. Of the sample, just over 1% is held by the ten largest clones. Source material: PBMCs. These receptors all stem from a human donor in good health.

This clone has a handful of counts. The same CDR3 arises from other DNA sequences in this sample as well. The V gene is TRBV4-1, the J gene TRBJ1-6, with D possibly TRBD1 on 5 matching bases. The CDR3 runs 14 residues. The germline V gene encodes CDR1 MGHRA and CDR2 YSYEKL. The ends were cut back, 3 bases at V and 7 bases at J, with 10 bases in the middle. The CDR3 sequence is CASSQGQGNSPLHF. In nucleotides, the CDR3 is TGCGCCAGCAGCCAGGGTCAGGGAAATTCACCCCTCCACTTT.

Here the CDR3 reads CASSGSQGLAAEETQYF. The CDR3, as DNA: TGTGCCAGCAGCGGATCGCAGGGACTAGCGGCAGAAGAGACCCAGTACTTC. The chain recombines TRBV7-7 with TRBJ2-5, with 11 positions matching TRBD2. Germline CDR1 reads SSHAT; CDR2 reads FNYEAQ (reference sequence). Trimming removed 5 bases from V and 3 bases from J; junction bases left unmatched: 11. The CDR3 spans 17 residues.

The V call is TRBV5-1, the J call TRBJ2-1; weak D call: TRBD2 (5 bases). V lost 7 bases, J lost 4 bases, and 27 bases lay in between. From germline, CDR1 is SGHRS and CDR2 YFSETQ. The CDR3 sequence is 18 residues long. The chain's CDR3 is CASSSGSVGPRRYNEQFF. In nucleotides, the CDR3 is TGCGCCAGCTCTTCCGGTAGCGTAGGTCCTCGGCGTTACAATGAGCAGTTCTTC.

This chain connects TRBV15 to TRBJ1-1; TRBD1 agrees at 10 bases. Looked up from germline, CDR1 is LNHNV and CDR2 is YYDKDF (reference sequence). With V trimmed by 8 bases and J by 1 base, 1 base remained unmatched. The CDR3 spans 13 residues. CDR3 in amino acids: CATRDRGNTEAFF. DNA for the CDR3: TGTGCCACCCGGGACAGGGGGAACACTGAAGCTTTCTTT.

The chain has TRBV6-1 and TRBJ2-5, with 8 bases aligning to TRBD1. The J call is in doubt because the DNA end fits TRBJ2-7 better. The germline CDR1 and CDR2 sequences are MNHNS and SASEGT. The CDR3 covers 13 residues. The CDR3 DNA reads as TGTGCCAGCACCGGGACAGGAGACTACGAGCAGTACTTC. Encoded protein: CASTGTGDYEQYF.

The chain carries TRBV18 and TRBJ1-2, with a weak D call TRBD1 (5 bases). Germline-derived CDR1 and CDR2 are KGHSH and LQKENI. The CDR3 spans 15 residues. The V and J ends lost 2 bases and 4 bases respectively, with 14 bases between them. The CDR3 region has the DNA TGTGCCAGCTCACCATTAGGCGACAGTCCCTATGGCTACACCTTC. It codes for CASSPLGDSPYGYTF.

The chain combines TRBV2 with TRBJ2-3; 10 bases fit TRBD2. Losses at the gene ends were 11 bases for V and 2 bases for J; bases not matched to a gene: 7. CDR1 and CDR2 from the germline V gene are SNHLY and FYNNEI. CDR3 length: 14 residues. CDR3: CACKLAGYTDTQYF. The DNA of the CDR3 is TGTGCCTGTAAACTAGCGGGGTACACAGATACGCAGTATTTT.

This chain links TRBV11-2 with TRBJ2-5; D might be TRBD2 (6 bases). CDR3 length equals 16 residues. The germline V gene has CDR1 SGHAT and CDR2 FQNNGV. Trimming cost V 0 bases and J 3 bases, with 14 bases left between them. DNA of the CDR3: TGTGCCAGCAGCTTAGAAGGGGCGGGGTCTGAAGAGACCCAGTACTTC. Its protein is CASSLEGAGSEETQYF.

V and J are TRBV27 and TRBJ1-2; TRBD1 aligns across 7 bases. V dropped 3 bases and J dropped 2; count of bases not matched to a gene: 6. CDR1 and CDR2 (germline): MNHEY, SMNVEV (reference sequence). The CDR3 is 15 residues long. The CDR3, as DNA: TGTGCCAGCAGTTTGGGTCAGGGGGAGAACTATGGCTACACCTTC. Translating it yields CASSLGQGENYGYTF.

The sample holds one count of this clone. The chain joins TRBV19 to TRBJ1-2; 9 bases are a match to TRBD1. The CDR3 consists of 14 residues. V lost 5 bases, J lost 8 bases, and 9 bases stayed unmatched. Germline CDR1 reads LNHDA; CDR2 reads SQIVND (reference sequence). This chain's CDR3 is CASSVTGTGIGYTF. The CDR3 DNA reads as TGTGCCAGTAGTGTGACCGGGACAGGGATCGGCTACACCTTC.

The chain has TRBV4-2 and TRBJ2-7, with 11 positions matching TRBD2. V lost 4 bases and J lost 7; bases outside the gene matches: 9. Looked up from germline, CDR1 is LGHNA and CDR2 is YNFKEQ. The CDR3 totals 15 residues. The CDR3 region has the DNA TGTGCCAGCAGCCCACTAGCGGGGGACCAGTGGGAGCAGTACTTC. This translates into CASSPLAGDQWEQYF.